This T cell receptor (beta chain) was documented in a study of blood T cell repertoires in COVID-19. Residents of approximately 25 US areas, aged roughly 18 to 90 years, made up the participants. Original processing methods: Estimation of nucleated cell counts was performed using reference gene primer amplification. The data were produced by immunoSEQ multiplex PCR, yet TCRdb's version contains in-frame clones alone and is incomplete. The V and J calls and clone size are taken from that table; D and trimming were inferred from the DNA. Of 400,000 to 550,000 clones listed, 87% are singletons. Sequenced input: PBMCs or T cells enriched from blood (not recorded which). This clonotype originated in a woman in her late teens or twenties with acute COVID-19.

CDR3 protein: CASSLGQGAPTGELFF. DNA of the CDR3: TGTGCCAGCAGCTTGGGGCAGGGGGCCCCCACCGGGGAGCTGTTTTTT. This sequence joins TRBV5-4 and TRBJ2-2; TRBD1 agrees at 8 bases. The CDR3 is made up of 16 amino acids. Germline V gene lookup returns CDR1 SGHNT and CDR2 YYREEE (reference sequence). Unmatched junction bases numbered 5, after V lost 0 bases and J lost 4 bases.